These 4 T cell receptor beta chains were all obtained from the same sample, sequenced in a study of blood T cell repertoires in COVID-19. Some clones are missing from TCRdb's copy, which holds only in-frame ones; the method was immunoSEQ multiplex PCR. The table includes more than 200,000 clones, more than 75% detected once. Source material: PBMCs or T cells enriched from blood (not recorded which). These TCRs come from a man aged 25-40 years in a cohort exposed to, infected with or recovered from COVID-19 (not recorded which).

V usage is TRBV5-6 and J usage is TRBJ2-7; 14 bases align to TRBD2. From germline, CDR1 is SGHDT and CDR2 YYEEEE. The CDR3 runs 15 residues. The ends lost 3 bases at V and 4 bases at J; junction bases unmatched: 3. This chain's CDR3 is CASSSGTSGSYEQYF. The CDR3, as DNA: TGTGCCAGCAGCTCAGGGACTAGCGGGAGTTACGAGCAGTACTTC.

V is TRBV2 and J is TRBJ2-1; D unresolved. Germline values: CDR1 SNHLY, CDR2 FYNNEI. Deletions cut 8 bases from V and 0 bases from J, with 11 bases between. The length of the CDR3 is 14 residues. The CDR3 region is CASRDTRSYNEQFF. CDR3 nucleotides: TGTGCCAGCCGAGACACACGCTCCTACAATGAGCAGTTCTTC.

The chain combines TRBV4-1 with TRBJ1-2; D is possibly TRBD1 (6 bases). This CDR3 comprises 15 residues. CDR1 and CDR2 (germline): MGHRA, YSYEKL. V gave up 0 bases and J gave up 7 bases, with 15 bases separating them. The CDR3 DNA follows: TGCGCCAGCAGCCAAGAGGGGGGGCGCTGGTCTGGCTACACCTTC. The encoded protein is CASSQEGGRWSGYTF.

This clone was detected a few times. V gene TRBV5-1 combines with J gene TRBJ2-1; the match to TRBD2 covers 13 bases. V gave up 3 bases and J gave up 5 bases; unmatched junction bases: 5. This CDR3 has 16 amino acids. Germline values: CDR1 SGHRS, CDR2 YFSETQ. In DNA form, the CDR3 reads TGCGCCAGCAGCTGGACTAGCGGGAGTAAGCACAATGAGCAGTTCTTC. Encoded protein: CASSWTSGSKHNEQFF.